The clone carrying this T cell receptor (beta chain) has ten or more counts. Its antigen is not known. The TCRbeta library was prepared with unique molecular identifiers. MiXCR, applied by TCRdb to the PCR reads, yields one record per CDR3 protein. The data contain about 460,000 distinct CDR3 sequences, about 11% of them seen just once; the ten biggest clones take up about 2%. This specimen comes from a study of T-cell reconstitution after alpha-beta-depleted transplantation in children. General study findings and limits: At one year after transplant, newly produced T cells mostly accounted for T-cell counts and diversity. Two months or so post-transplant, alpha-beta T cells reportedly derived from several hundred expanded graft clones.

The CDR3 extends over 13 amino acids. V lost 2 bases to trimming and J lost 4 bases, with 6 bases between them. CDR1 MNHEY and CDR2 SVGEGT come from the germline V gene. This rearrangement joins TRBV6-2 or TRBV6-3 to TRBJ1-5; D is unresolved. Sample: PBMCs, taken before TCRalphabeta/CD19-depleted stem cell transplant. The TCR sequence derives from a child younger than 10 with inherited bone marrow failure, due to receive a stem cell transplant. Here the CDR3 DNA reads TGTGCCAGCAGTTACGCGGGTAATCAGCCCCAGCATTTT. Residues: CASSYAGNQPQHF.